These 28 T cell receptor beta chains share one sample of origin, sequenced in a study of blood T cell repertoires in COVID-19. Produced via immunoSEQ multiplex PCR; TCRdb's table is partial and in-frame only. The table shows fewer than 150,000 clones, with 70% to 90% occurring only once. Sequencing was carried out using peripheral blood. The origin of the receptors is a human donor in a cohort sampled during active COVID-19.

The genes are TRBV4-1 and TRBJ2-7; D perhaps matches TRBD1 (6 bases). V lost 0 bases to trimming and J lost 0 bases, with 9 bases between them. Germline assignment: CDR1 MGHRA and CDR2 YSYEKL. The CDR3 runs to 15 residues. The CDR3 nucleotides read TGCGCCAGCAGCCAAGATAGGGGGATCTCCTACGAGCAGTACTTC. Amino acid sequence: CASSQDRGISYEQYF.

The rearrangement uses TRBV4-2 and TRBJ2-7, with 7 bases fitting TRBD1. The CDR3 consists of 15 residues. Germline V lookup: CDR1 LGHNA, CDR2 YNFKEQ. Trimming removed 2 bases from V and 3 bases from J; junction bases left unmatched: 7. CDR3 in DNA: TGTGCCAGCAGCCAAAGGGCAGGGGGAAACTACGAGCAGTACTTC. This encodes CASSQRAGGNYEQYF.

The rearrangement links TRBV6-6 to TRBJ1-5, with D tentatively TRBD1 (5 bases). The germline V and J ends were trimmed by 6 bases and 1 base, with 16 bases remaining between them. Germline CDR1 is MNHNY and CDR2 is SVGAGI (reference sequence). The CDR3 is 16 amino acids. CDR3 protein: CASSSLGQRSNQPQHF. CDR3 coding DNA: TGTGCCAGCAGCTCCTTGGGGCAGAGAAGCAATCAGCCCCAGCATTTT.

The chain couples TRBV3-1 (or the pseudogene TRBV3-2) to TRBJ2-3; 12 bases line up with TRBD2. The germline CDR1 and CDR2 sequences are LGHDT and YNNKEL (reference sequence). The ends lost 3 bases at V and 6 bases at J; junction bases unmatched: 4. This CDR3 has 15 residues. As DNA, the CDR3 is TGTGCCAGCAGCCAGCTAGCGGGGGGGTCGGATACGCAGTATTTT. The encoded protein is CASSQLAGGSDTQYF.

The rearrangement joins TRBV7-9 to TRBJ2-2, with D tentatively TRBD2 (6 bases). V shed 6 bases and J shed 5 bases, with 16 bases lying between them. The CDR3 has 15 amino acids. In germline, CDR1 is SEHNR, CDR2 FQNEAQ (reference sequence). The CDR3 nucleotides read TGTGCCAGCAGACCTTGGGGGGAAAAGACCGGGGAGCTGTTTTTT. Translating it yields CASRPWGEKTGELFF. Full variable domain (remainder filled in from reference TRBV7-9 and TRBJ2-2): DTGVSQNPRHKITKRGQNVTFRCDPISEHNRLYWYRQTLGQGPEFLTYFQNEAQLEKSRLLSDRFSAERPKGSFSTLEIQRTEQGDSAMYLCASRPWGEKTGELFFGEGSRLTVL.

A word on this clone: The sample contains more than one DNA sequence encoding this CDR3. The genes are TRBV30 and TRBJ2-1; TRBD2 agrees at 7 bases. Trimming cost V 3 bases and J 0 bases; bases outside gene matches: 5. This CDR3 contains 15 residues. CDR1 is GTSNPN and CDR2 is SVGIG in the germline V gene (reference sequence). As DNA, the CDR3 is TGTGCCTGGAGCGTCGGGGGGAGCTCCTACAATGAGCAGTTCTTC. This gives the protein CAWSVGGSSYNEQFF. The complete variable domain, with remaining parts taken from reference TRBV30 and TRBJ2-1, reads SQTIHQWPATLVQPVGSPLSLECTVEGTSNPNLYWYRQAAGRGLQLLFYSVGIGQISSEVPQNLSASRPQDRQFILSSKKLLLSDSGFYLCAWSVGGSSYNEQFFGPGTRLTVL.

The chain couples TRBV7-9 to TRBJ2-7; 10 bases line up with TRBD1. Trimming cost V 4 bases and J 4 bases; bases outside gene matches: 4. CDR3 length: 14 amino acids. The germline V gene encodes CDR1 SEHNR and CDR2 FQNEAQ (reference sequence). Here the CDR3 DNA reads TGTGCCAGCAGCTGGACAGGGGGACATTACGAGCAGTACTTC. Its translation is CASSWTGGHYEQYF.

The V call is TRBV6-4, the J call TRBJ2-5, with 8 bases fitting TRBD1. The germline V gene encodes CDR1 MRHNA and CDR2 SNTAGT. The J segment lost 4 bases and the V segment lost 6 bases, leaving 10 bases of the junction unmatched. The CDR3 sequence is 15 residues long. CDR3 in amino acids: CASSATGEEGETQYF. The CDR3 bases are TGTGCCAGCAGCGCGACAGGGGAGGAAGGAGAGACCCAGTACTTC.

The rearrangement uses TRBV7-2 and TRBJ2-7, with 7 bases identical to TRBD2. With V trimmed by 1 base and J by 0 bases, 6 bases remained unmatched. Germline values: CDR1 SGHTA, CDR2 FQGNSA. There are 16 residues in the CDR3. The CDR3 sequence is CASSLEGWGGSYEQYF. CDR3 nucleotides: TGTGCCAGCAGCTTAGAAGGGTGGGGGGGCTCCTACGAGCAGTACTTC.

This chain joins TRBV7-6 and TRBJ1-4, with a possible D match to TRBD1 (6 bases). The V end lost 5 bases, the J end lost 5 bases, and 21 bases lay between the germline ends. The CDR3 is 17 residues long. The germline V gene has CDR1 SGHVS and CDR2 FNYEAQ. CDR3 coding DNA: TGTGCCAGCAGCCCTAAAGCGGGGGCAGGGGCGAATGAAAAACTGTTTTTT. Translated: CASSPKAGAGANEKLFF.

This chain connects TRBV3-1 (or the pseudogene TRBV3-2) to TRBJ2-7; 9 bases match TRBD2. The trim removed 4 bases at V and 2 bases at J, leaving 9 bases unmatched. The CDR3 covers 16 residues. CDR1 is LGHDT and CDR2 is YNNKEL in the germline V gene (reference sequence). The CDR3: CASSLSSSGGPYEQYF. CDR3 DNA sequence: TGTGCCAGCAGCCTATCTTCCAGCGGGGGGCCCTACGAGCAGTACTTC.

The chain has TRBV2 and TRBJ1-3, with TRBD1 matching 7 bases. Germline V gene lookup returns CDR1 SNHLY and CDR2 FYNNEI. The trim removed 6 bases at V and 4 bases at J, leaving 3 bases unmatched. The CDR3 extends over 13 amino acids. CDR3 bases: TGTGCCAGCAGGCCGGGACAGGGAAACACCATATATTTT. This sequence encodes CASRPGQGNTIYF.

The CDR3 DNA reads as TGTGCCAGCAGTTCCCAGGCTCGTGAAAAACTGTTTTTT. Protein: CASSSQAREKLFF. The chain recombines TRBV27 with TRBJ1-4; D is uncertain. The germline CDR1 and CDR2 sequences are MNHEY and SMNVEV (reference sequence). Trimming took 4 bases from V and 7 from J, leaving 10 bases between them. The CDR3 has 13 residues.

This rearrangement joins TRBV30 to TRBJ2-3; 8 positions agree with TRBD2. Germline V gene sequence: CDR1 GTSNPN, CDR2 SVGIG (reference sequence). The CDR3 totals 13 residues. V shed 6 bases and J 6 bases; nucleotides not matched to a gene: 8. The CDR3 loop reads CACRGGLGDTQYF. The DNA for the CDR3 is TGTGCCTGTCGCGGGGGGCTGGGGGATACGCAGTATTTT. The full variable domain, its missing parts supplied by reference TRBV30 and TRBJ2-3, is SQTIHQWPATLVQPVGSPLSLECTVEGTSNPNLYWYRQAAGRGLQLLFYSVGIGQISSEVPQNLSASRPQDRQFILSSKKLLLSDSGFYLCACRGGLGDTQYFGPGTRLTVL.

The gene calls are TRBV4-2 and TRBJ2-7; D is perhaps TRBD2 (5 bases). V was cut by 3 bases and J by 3 bases, with 12 bases left in between. The germline CDR1 and CDR2 sequences are LGHNA and YNFKEQ. The CDR3 loop spans 14 amino acids. The CDR3 loop reads CASSQRPEGYEQYF. CDR3 DNA sequence: TGTGCCAGCAGCCAGCGTCCTGAGGGCTACGAGCAGTACTTC.

The J gene is TRBJ1-2, the V gene TRBV5-1; 11 bases fit TRBD1. V trimming: 4 bases; J trimming: 5 bases; junction bases outside the gene matches: 7. Germline V gene sequence: CDR1 SGHRS, CDR2 YFSETQ. CDR3 length equals 15 residues. The CDR3 DNA reads as TGCGCCAGCAGCCCCGGACAGGGGGCTAGGTATGGCTACACCTTC. It codes for CASSPGQGARYGYTF.

Turning to this clone: A read error may produce the germline difference seen at one junction end. The chain has TRBV7-7 and TRBJ2-5; TRBD2 aligns across 8 bases. CDR3 size: 16 residues. Looked up from germline, CDR1 is SSHAT and CDR2 is FNYEAQ (reference sequence). The CDR3, as DNA: TGTGCTAGCAGCCCCGGGGTAGCGGGGAAATGGGAGACCCAGTACTTC. Encoded protein: CASSPGVAGKWETQYF.

The chain employs TRBV30 and TRBJ2-1; the match to TRBD1 covers 10 bases. Per the germline V gene, CDR1 is GTSNPN and CDR2 is SVGIG (reference sequence). The CDR3 has 15 amino acids. With V trimmed by 1 base and J by 4 bases, 4 bases remained unmatched. As DNA, the CDR3 is TGTGCCTGGAGTGCCCCGGGACAGGGGTACAATGAGCAGTTCTTC. It codes for CAWSAPGQGYNEQFF.

The CDR3 is CAWSAGGYEQYF. The CDR3 DNA follows: TGTGCCTGGAGTGCCGGAGGCTACGAGCAGTACTTC. V usage is TRBV30 and J usage is TRBJ2-7; D perhaps matches TRBD2 (5 bases). Trimming removed 1 base from V and 3 bases from J, with 7 bases in between. This CDR3 has 12 amino acids. In germline, CDR1 is GTSNPN, CDR2 SVGIG (reference sequence).

This clone was picked up a small number of times. This rearrangement joins TRBV2 to TRBJ2-2; weak D call: TRBD1 (7 bases). CDR3 length: 15 residues. CDR1 SNHLY and CDR2 FYNNEI come from the germline V gene. Trimming took off 6 bases at V and 4 bases at J, with 15 bases between the two ends. The CDR3, as DNA: TGTGCCAGCAGGTCGGGAGCAGGGGGCACCGGGGAGCTGTTTTTT. Protein: CASRSGAGGTGELFF.

The rearrangement uses TRBV9 and TRBJ1-6, with 7 bases aligning to TRBD1. The CDR3 is 15 amino acids. Trimming at V came to 0 bases and at J to 5 bases, leaving 2 bases not matched to a gene. Looked up from germline, CDR1 is SGDLS and CDR2 is YYNGEE. The CDR3 bases are TGTGCCAGCAGCGTAGGAGGACAGGATAATTCACCCCTCCACTTT. Translating it yields CASSVGGQDNSPLHF.

The J gene is TRBJ1-3, the V gene TRBV27; 8 bases are a match to TRBD1. CDR3 size: 15 residues. Trimming took 2 bases from V and 2 from J; bases not matched to a gene: 2. Germline lookup yields CDR1 MNHEY and CDR2 SMNVEV (reference sequence). CDR3 sequence (DNA): TGTGCCAGCAGTTTAGCCAGGGGGCCTGGAAACACCATATATTTT. It translates to CASSLARGPGNTIYF.

Comments on this clone: One junction end does not reproduce the germline sequence, and a read error may be involved. The rearrangement joins TRBV12-3 or TRBV12-4 to TRBJ2-1, with D tentatively TRBD1 or TRBD2 (6 bases each). The CDR3 length is 11 residues. As DNA, the CDR3 is TGTGCCAGCAGGTTAGGGGGGCAGCAGTTCTTC. Protein sequence: CASRLGGQQFF.

This chain uses TRBV28 with TRBJ1-3, with TRBD1 as a possible D gene (5 bases). Trimming cost V 2 bases and J 0 bases, with 14 bases left between them. The CDR3 is 17 residues long. CDR1 is MDHEN and CDR2 is SYDVKM in the germline V gene. The CDR3 is CASSLGGTARSGNTIYF. Here the CDR3 DNA reads TGTGCCAGCAGTTTAGGGGGGACGGCCCGCTCTGGAAACACCATATATTTT.

The chain has TRBV30 and TRBJ1-5; D gene unclear. Trimming left V 2 bases short and J 7 bases short, with 12 bases between. The CDR3 totals 13 residues. Looked up from germline, CDR1 is GTSNPN and CDR2 is SVGIG (reference sequence). This chain's CDR3 is CAWSRLYGQPQHF. CDR3 nucleotide sequence: TGTGCCTGGAGTAGACTGTACGGGCAGCCCCAGCATTTT.

The chain recombines TRBV9 with TRBJ2-7; tentatively, D is TRBD1 (5 bases). The CDR3 sequence is 12 residues long. V lost 0 bases to trimming and J lost 6 bases, with 7 bases between them. CDR1 is SGDLS, CDR2 YYNGEE, per germline. CDR3 sequence reads: CASSVERGEQYF. Written as DNA, the CDR3 is TGTGCCAGCAGCGTAGAAAGGGGCGAGCAGTACTTC.

V and J are TRBV19 and TRBJ2-5; weak D call: TRBD2 (5 bases). The CDR3 spans 13 residues. Trimming left V 3 bases short and J 4 bases short, with 9 bases between. CDR1 is LNHDA, CDR2 SQIVND, per germline (reference sequence). This chain's CDR3 is CASSIEGAETQYF. In DNA, the CDR3 is TGTGCCAGTAGTATTGAGGGCGCAGAGACCCAGTACTTC.

The rearrangement joins TRBV10-3 to TRBJ1-5, with 8 bases matching TRBD1. The CDR3 has 14 residues. The V segment lost 2 bases and the J segment 7 bases; nucleotides outside the gene matches: 4. Germline V gives CDR1 ENHRY, CDR2 SYGVKD. The CDR3 DNA reads as TGTGCCATCAGTGAGACCCAGGGGGCACAGCCCCAGCATTTT. It translates to CAISETQGAQPQHF.